The 26 T cell receptor beta chains below come from one sample, sequenced in a study of blood T cell repertoires in COVID-19. Profiled with immunoSEQ multiplex PCR; TCRdb holds only in-frame clones, not every one. The profile covers 30,000 or so clones, with 85% to 90% appearing a single time and under 6.5% taken by the ten largest. The sequenced sample consisted of peripheral blood. These receptors all come from a human donor in a cohort sampled during active COVID-19.

This clone rates as medium-sized. CDR3 DNA: TGTGCCACGGGGGAGGGTAGCGGGGTTGATACGCAGTATTTT. Its translation is CATGEGSGVDTQYF. The gene calls are TRBV27 and TRBJ2-3; 8 bases map to TRBD2. The V gene end was trimmed by 10 bases and the J gene end by 6 bases; junction bases not matched to a gene: 12. CDR3 length equals 14 residues. CDR1 and CDR2 from the germline V gene are MNHEY and SMNVEV (reference sequence).

The chain couples TRBV2 to TRBJ1-6; TRBD1 might be the D (5 bases). V was clipped by 7 bases and J by 1 base, with 20 bases between them. CDR1 is SNHLY, CDR2 FYNNEI, per germline. The CDR3 is 18 amino acids. The CDR3 DNA is TGTGCCAGCAAGGGCACAGGCACAGACCCGTCCTATAATTCACCCCTCCACTTT. Amino acid sequence: CASKGTGTDPSYNSPLHF.

This clone was recorded only once. This chain uses TRBV7-6 with TRBJ2-7, with D tentatively TRBD2 (6 bases). CDR3 length: 18 amino acids. Germline V gene data show CDR1 as SGHVS and CDR2 as FNYEAQ. The V end lost 0 bases, the J end lost 2 bases, and 20 bases lay between the germline ends. CDR3 bases: TGTGCCAGCAGCTTAGCTGTGGGACTCGGGAAAAACACCTACGAGCAGTACTTC. It yields the protein CASSLAVGLGKNTYEQYF. Full variable domain (rest looked up from reference TRBV7-6 and TRBJ2-7): GAGVSQSPRYKVTKRGQDVALRCDPISGHVSLYWYRQALGQGPEFLTYFNYEAQQDKSGLPNDRFSAERPEGSISTLTIQRTEQRDSAMYRCASSLAVGLGKNTYEQYFGPGTRLTVT.

The chain uses TRBV13 and TRBJ1-5; D unclear. V gave up 3 bases and J gave up 7 bases, with 10 bases separating them. The V gene's germline CDR1 is PRHDT and CDR2 FYEKMQ (reference sequence). This CDR3 comprises 13 residues. CDR3 protein: CASSFGRGQPQHF. CDR3 coding DNA: TGTGCCAGCAGCTTCGGGAGAGGGCAGCCCCAGCATTTT. The full variable domain, in which reference TRBV13 and TRBJ1-5 provide the parts outside the CDR3, is AAGVIQSPRHLIKEKRETATLKCYPIPRHDTVYWYQQGPGQDPQFLISFYEKMQSDKGSIPDRFSAQQFSDYHSELNMSSLELGDSALYFCASSFGRGQPQHFGDGTRLSIL.

The chain is built from TRBV2 and TRBJ2-3, with D tentatively TRBD1 (6 bases). V was trimmed by 6 bases and J by 1 base, leaving 11 bases between them. Germline assignment: CDR1 SNHLY and CDR2 FYNNEI. This CDR3 has 14 residues. The CDR3, as DNA: TGTGCCAGCAGCCAACAGGGTGGCACAGATACGCAGTATTTT. Protein product: CASSQQGGTDTQYF.

This clone appeared once. J is TRBJ2-3 and V is TRBV10-2, with 8 bases identical to TRBD1. Germline V gene data show CDR1 as WSHSY and CDR2 as SAAADI. Trimming at V came to 3 bases and at J to 5 bases, leaving 4 bases not matched to a gene. CDR3 size: 14 residues. The CDR3 coding sequence is TGCGCCAGCAGTGACAGGGGGCGGGTAGATACGCAGTATTTT. Translated, it gives CASSDRGRVDTQYF.

The rearrangement links TRBV15 to TRBJ1-1, with D possibly TRBD1 on 6 matching bases. This CDR3 contains 15 residues. Germline CDR1 LNHNV, CDR2 YYDKDF (reference sequence). With 3 bases removed from V and 6 bases from J, the gap between germline ends came to 17 bases. This CDR3 is CATSRIATGYPEAFF. The CDR3 nucleotides are TGTGCCACCAGCAGGATTGCAACAGGGTACCCTGAAGCTTTCTTT. The full variable domain, with the rest looked up from reference TRBV15 and TRBJ1-1, is DAMVIQNPRYQVTQFGKPVTLSCSQTLNHNVMYWYQQKSSQAPKLLFHYYDKDFNNEADTPDNFQSRRPNTSFCFLDIRSPGLGDTAMYLCATSRIATGYPEAFFGQGTRLTVV.

The chain joins TRBV5-5 to TRBJ2-5; 10 bases are shared with TRBD1. The V gene's germline CDR1 is SGHKS and CDR2 YYEKEE (reference sequence). Trimming at V came to 4 bases and at J to 0 bases, leaving 6 bases not matched to a gene. The CDR3 has 16 residues. This chain's CDR3 is CASSTPGQGHQETQYF. CDR3 in DNA: TGTGCCAGCAGCACCCCGGGACAGGGGCACCAAGAGACCCAGTACTTC.

The chain links TRBV9 to TRBJ2-5; 11 nucleotides match TRBD2. Trimming cost V 3 bases and J 2 bases; bases outside gene matches: 3. The CDR3 runs to 15 residues. Germline CDR1 and CDR2: SGDLS and YYNGEE. The CDR3 loop is CASSAGLAAQETQYF. The CDR3 nucleotides are TGTGCCAGCAGCGCGGGACTAGCGGCACAAGAGACCCAGTACTTC.

This CDR3 is CASSPRGYIEYF. The CDR3 region has the DNA TGTGCCAGCAGCCCGAGAGGGTATATTGAGTACTTC. The chain couples TRBV27 to TRBJ2-7; TRBD2 is a possible D gene (5 bases). Germline lookup yields CDR1 MNHEY and CDR2 SMNVEV (reference sequence). This CDR3 is built from 12 residues. The V and J ends lost 6 bases and 11 bases respectively, with 17 bases between them.

The V gene is TRBV6-8, the J gene TRBJ2-3, with TRBD2 matching over 11 bases. V lost 4 bases, J lost 0 bases, and 9 bases stayed unmatched. CDR3 length: 18 amino acids. Germline CDR1 MNHGY, CDR2 SAAAGT. This chain's CDR3 is CASSSDIRLAGSTDTQYF. The CDR3 coding sequence is TGTGCCAGCAGTTCCGATATACGACTAGCGGGGAGCACAGATACGCAGTATTTT.

The genes are TRBV10-3 and TRBJ1-2; the D gene is possibly TRBD1 (6 bases). The germline gives CDR1 ENHRY, CDR2 SYGVKD. CDR3 length: 13 amino acids. V was shortened by 3 bases and J by 6 bases, with 11 bases between the two germline ends. Here the CDR3 reads CAISEQGWDGYTF. The CDR3 DNA sequence: TGTGCCATCAGTGAACAGGGATGGGATGGCTACACCTTC.

The V and J genes are TRBV11-2 and TRBJ2-3; 9 bases are a match to TRBD1. This CDR3 is built from 16 residues. CDR1 is SGHAT, CDR2 FQNNGV, per germline. The V gene end was trimmed by 1 base and the J gene end by 1 base; junction bases not matched to a gene: 3. CDR3 sequence (DNA): TGTGCCAGCAGCTTAGTGGGACAGGGACGCACAGATACGCAGTATTTT. It specifies CASSLVGQGRTDTQYF.

This clone was detected once. V usage is TRBV27 and J usage is TRBJ2-5, with 7 positions matching TRBD2. Unmatched junction bases numbered 9, after V lost 6 bases and J lost 8 bases. The germline V gene has CDR1 MNHEY and CDR2 SMNVEV (reference sequence). The CDR3 is 13 amino acids. CDR3 sequence: CASSGGMKGTQYF. The CDR3, as DNA: TGTGCCAGCAGCGGGGGGATGAAAGGCACCCAGTACTTC.

The chain couples TRBV29-1 to TRBJ2-2; weak D call: TRBD1 (6 bases). There are 15 residues in the CDR3. The germline V gene encodes CDR1 SQVTM and CDR2 ANQGSEA. The V end was cut by 5 bases, the J end by 3 bases, with 16 bases between. CDR3 residues: CSVRRQGRDTGELFF. The CDR3 bases are TGCAGCGTTCGTCGCCAGGGGCGGGACACCGGGGAGCTGTTTTTT.

The CDR3 DNA follows: TGTGCCAGCAGCACTCCAGCGGCCGGGGCAACTAATGAAAAACTGTTTTTT. This translates into CASSTPAAGATNEKLFF. V usage is TRBV9 and J usage is TRBJ1-4; the D is unclear. This CDR3 is built from 17 residues. Germline V gives CDR1 SGDLS, CDR2 YYNGEE. Trimming removed 4 bases from V and 0 bases from J, with 16 bases in between.

The genes are TRBV5-8 and TRBJ2-5; tentatively, D is TRBD1 (5 bases). This CDR3 contains 16 residues. V was pared by 0 bases and J by 5 bases, with 17 bases between. Looked up from germline, CDR1 is SGHTS and CDR2 is YDEGEE. The CDR3 reads CASSLVAGFYFETQYF. CDR3 nucleotide sequence: TGTGCCAGCAGCTTGGTAGCAGGGTTTTATTTCGAGACCCAGTACTTC.

The chain uses TRBV29-1 and TRBJ2-7, with D tentatively TRBD1 (6 bases). V shed 7 bases and J shed 0 bases, with 13 bases lying between them. CDR1 and CDR2 from the germline V gene are SQVTM and ANQGSEA. The CDR3 is 13 residues long. This CDR3 reads CSATGIGSYEQYF. The CDR3 nucleotides read TGCAGCGCAACAGGGATAGGCTCCTACGAGCAGTACTTC.

The V and J genes are TRBV6-2 or TRBV6-3 and TRBJ1-4, with D maybe TRBD1 (6 bases). The CDR3 sequence is 14 residues long. The germline gives CDR1 MNHEY, CDR2 SVGEGT. V lost 4 bases to trimming and J lost 8 bases, with 14 bases between them. CDR3 bases: TGTGCCAGCAGTTCTCACAGGGAGTGGGAAAAACTGTTTTTT. Translating it yields CASSSHREWEKLFF.

The rearrangement joins TRBV9 to TRBJ2-4; 7 bases agree with TRBD1. Germline V gene lookup returns CDR1 SGDLS and CDR2 YYNGEE. The junction had 12 bases not matched to a gene; V was cut back by 3 bases and J by 0 bases. The CDR3 consists of 18 residues. The CDR3: CASSANYGTDLAKNIQYF. In DNA form, the CDR3 reads TGTGCCAGCAGCGCCAATTACGGGACAGATTTAGCCAAAAACATTCAGTACTTC.

The chain carries TRBV4-3 and TRBJ2-5, with TRBD2 matching over 7 bases. V gave up 2 bases and J gave up 3 bases; unmatched junction bases: 3. The CDR3 contains 14 residues. Germline loops: CDR1 LGHNA, CDR2 YSLEER. CDR3: CASSQTLAEETQYF. As DNA, the CDR3 is TGCGCCAGCAGCCAAACTCTAGCGGAAGAGACCCAGTACTTC.

The chain carries TRBV4-1 and TRBJ2-1; TRBD2 agrees at 7 bases. CDR3 length: 15 amino acids. V lost 4 bases, J lost 5 bases, and 8 bases stayed unmatched. In germline, CDR1 is MGHRA, CDR2 YSYEKL. CDR3 in amino acids: CASSRRTGGDNEQFF. DNA of the CDR3: TGCGCCAGCAGCCGTCGAACGGGGGGTGACAATGAGCAGTTCTTC.

J is TRBJ1-2 and V is TRBV7-9; 7 nucleotides agree with TRBD1. This CDR3 is built from 17 residues. Germline V CDR1 and CDR2: SEHNR, FQNEAQ (reference sequence). The junction had 21 bases not matched to a gene; V was cut back by 10 bases and J by 4 bases. The CDR3 loop is CATERYPPGQLFYGYTF. The DNA of the CDR3 is TGTGCCACCGAACGGTACCCTCCGGGACAGCTTTTCTATGGCTACACCTTC.

The chain links TRBV9 to TRBJ2-3, with D tentatively TRBD2 (5 bases). Germline V gene lookup returns CDR1 SGDLS and CDR2 YYNGEE. Trimming took 4 bases from V and 2 from J, leaving 8 bases between them. The CDR3 totals 13 residues. CDR3 residues: CASSPGVTDTQYF. CDR3 DNA sequence: TGTGCCAGCAGCCCCGGGGTCACAGATACGCAGTATTTT.

This clone came up once. The CDR3 loop reads CATSATGGNQPQHF. Written as DNA, the CDR3 is TGTGCCACCAGCGCTACAGGGGGCAATCAGCCCCAGCATTTT. The chain combines TRBV24-1 with TRBJ1-5; 7 bases align to TRBD1. CDR1 KGHDR and CDR2 SFDVKD come from the germline V gene. CDR3 length equals 14 residues. After removal of 7 bases from V and 2 bases from J, the junction contained 4 bases not matched to a gene.

The chain is built from TRBV5-1 and TRBJ2-2, with 7 nucleotides matching TRBD2. Germline-derived CDR1 and CDR2 are SGHRS and YFSETQ. CDR3 length equals 16 residues. Trimming at V came to 6 bases and at J to 1 base, leaving 9 bases not matched to a gene. The chain's CDR3 is CASTPGDYRNTGELFF. CDR3 sequence (DNA): TGCGCCAGCACACCGGGGGACTACCGGAACACCGGGGAGCTGTTTTTT.